These T cell receptor beta chains were read from a single sample in a study of T cells in Graves' hyperthyroidism and ophthalmopathy. TCRdb re-derived calls from the multiplex PCR reads in MiXCR, one entry per CDR3 protein. Here the sample spans roughly 630,000 distinct CDR3 sequences, approximately 14% being singletons. The sample comprised blood. These receptors all come from a woman under 40 with Graves' hyperthyroidism. Both conserved end residues are part of each CDR3. A D gene is named only where the DNA matches it firmly. Clone size is not always given. Where it is, it says once, few, many or a class for expanded clones.

cdr3_nt cdr3_aa j_call clone_size v_call d_call
TGTGCCAGCAGCGATCGGACAGGGGGGGGCGAGCAGTACTTC CASSDRTGGGEQYF TRBJ2-7 - TRBV6-2/TRBV6-3 TRBD1
TGTGCCAGCAGCTCTCCCCCGGGGCTAGCGGAATACGAGCAGTACTTC CASSSPPGLAEYEQYF TRBJ2-7 - TRBV7-9 TRBD2
TGTGCCAGCAGCTTAGAGGACAGGGAAAACAATGAGCAGTTCTTC CASSLEDRENNEQFF TRBJ2-1 many TRBV7-7 TRBD1
TGCAGTGCTCCACCAGGACAGGGGGGAAGCATTCAGTACTTC CSAPPGQGGSIQYF TRBJ2-4 - TRBV20-1 TRBD1
TGTGCCAGCAGTTACAATTTCGGGACTAGCGCCCTCAATGAGCAGTTCTTC CASSYNFGTSALNEQFF TRBJ2-1 many TRBV6-5 TRBD2
TGTGCCACCAGTGACGCCGGGACAGCCTCAGAAAAACTGTTTTTT CATSDAGTASEKLFF TRBJ1-4 few TRBV24-1 TRBD1
TGCAGTGCCTCGGACAGGGGGCTAATCATTAATTCACCCCTCCACTTT CSASDRGLIINSPLHF TRBJ1-6 once TRBV20-1 TRBD1
TGTGCCAGCAGCTTTTCCGGGACAGGGCAAGAGACCCAGTACTTC CASSFSGTGQETQYF TRBJ2-5 many TRBV7-9 TRBD1
TGTGCCAGCAGCCAAGATTCTCCCAGCGGGAGGGCTCGGACCGGGGAGCTGTTTTTT CASSQDSPSGRARTGELFF TRBJ2-2 few TRBV4-2 TRBD2
TGTGCCAGCAGTACAGGGACGGTGAATCAGCCCCAGCATTTT CASSTGTVNQPQHF TRBJ1-5 many TRBV27 -
TGTGCCAGCAGCCTTATGACTAGCGGGAGGTCAGATACGCAGTATTTT CASSLMTSGRSDTQYF TRBJ2-3 many TRBV7-2 TRBD2
TGTGCCTGGAGTCCGACAGGGTCGAACACTGAAGCTTTCTTT CAWSPTGSNTEAFF TRBJ1-1 many TRBV30 TRBD1
TGCAGTGCTATAACCGGGACTAGCCTGGGCAATGAGCAGTTCTTC CSAITGTSLGNEQFF TRBJ2-1 many TRBV20-1 TRBD2
TGTGCCAGCAGCTTACACGGGTACGGGGGCCCCCAGTACGAGCAGTACTTC CASSLHGYGGPQYEQYF TRBJ2-7 many TRBV11-2 -
TGTGCCTGGATGGACCTGGAGACCCAGTACTTC CAWMDLETQYF TRBJ2-5 - TRBV30 -
TGTGCCAGCTCACCACCGACCACCCGCACAGATACGCAGTATTTT CASSPPTTRTDTQYF TRBJ2-3 - TRBV18 -
TGCGCCAGCAGTGAGGGACTCGACACCGCCGGTCAGCCCCAGCATTTT CASSEGLDTAGQPQHF TRBJ1-5 - TRBV10-2 -
TGTGCCAGCAGTTTTCGAGGGAGGGCCTTCTACAATGAGCAGTTCTTC CASSFRGRAFYNEQFF TRBJ2-1 many TRBV28 TRBD2
TGTGCCATCAGTGAGCGCAATGAGCAGTTCTTC CAISERNEQFF TRBJ2-1 many TRBV10-3 -
TGTGCCAGCAGTGGAGTTGGGACAGCCACTGGGCCCCAGCATTTT CASSGVGTATGPQHF TRBJ1-5 many TRBV2 TRBD1
TGTGCCAGCAGTTTAGGAGACGGCCGTTTAGGTGGCTACACCTTC CASSLGDGRLGGYTF TRBJ1-2 - TRBV28 -
TGTGCCAGCAGTTTAGGGGTGCAGCAGTACTTC CASSLGVQQYF TRBJ2-7 many TRBV12-3/TRBV12-4 -
TGTGCCAGCAGCCACGCTGACAGGGCCGATGAGTTCTTC CASSHADRADEFF TRBJ2-1 many TRBV3-1 TRBD1
TGTGCCAGCAGCTTATTTCCGGGACTAGCGGGAGGGGGACGGAATGAGCAGTTCTTC CASSLFPGLAGGGRNEQFF TRBJ2-1 many TRBV7-2 TRBD2
TGCGCCAGCAGCCAAGGCATCCAGGGTAAAATTCTGCCCCAGCATTTT CASSQGIQGKILPQHF TRBJ1-5 - TRBV4-3 -
TGTGCCAGCAGCCCGGAAAACTACAATGAGCAGTTCTTC CASSPENYNEQFF TRBJ2-1 many TRBV3-1 -
TGTGCCAGCAGCTCACCCCCGACAGGGGACTCCTACGAGCAGTACTTC CASSSPPTGDSYEQYF TRBJ2-7 few TRBV7-9 TRBD1
TGTGCCAGCAGTGACCCCAGTCGCGGGAGGGCCTCAGAGACCCAGTACTTC CASSDPSRGRASETQYF TRBJ2-5 few TRBV6-1 TRBD2
TGCAGTGCTAGTAAGGGCGTGAACACTGAAGCTTTCTTT CSASKGVNTEAFF TRBJ1-1 many TRBV20-1 -
TGTGCCAACTCTCCGGGACAGGGTGTCGGGGAGCTGTTTTTT CANSPGQGVGELFF TRBJ2-2 - TRBV10-3 TRBD1
TGTGCCAGCAGTCGTACAGGGGCTACTAACTATGGCTACACCTTC CASSRTGATNYGYTF TRBJ1-2 few TRBV6-2/TRBV6-3 TRBD1
TGTGCCAGCAGCTTAAAGGGGCTCCTAATCGAGCAGTACTTC CASSLKGLLIEQYF TRBJ2-7 - TRBV7-3 -
TGCAGTGCTAGAGAGAGTAGCGGGAGGGCCAAGCAGTTCTTC CSARESSGRAKQFF TRBJ2-1 few TRBV20-1 TRBD2
TGTGCCAGCAGCTTAGCCGGTTCGGCGAACACTGAAGCTTTCTTT CASSLAGSANTEAFF TRBJ1-1 many TRBV7-9 -
TGTGCCAGCAGCCGGTCCGGGACAGGGGGTATTGAGCAGTTCTTC CASSRSGTGGIEQFF TRBJ2-1 few TRBV4-2 TRBD1
TGTGCCAGCAGTTTACTGTGGGGCCCGTACGAGCAGTACTTC CASSLLWGPYEQYF TRBJ2-7 - TRBV12-3/TRBV12-4 -
TGCAGTGCTGCAGGGACATATTATAGCAATCAGCCCCAGCATTTT CSAAGTYYSNQPQHF TRBJ1-5 many TRBV20-1 -
TGCAGTGCCAAACAATCGGGCCCTACAGAGCAGTACTTC CSAKQSGPTEQYF TRBJ2-7 many TRBV20-1 -
TGTGCCAGCAGCGTAGATAGTGGCTTTGGCACCGGGGAGCTGTTTTTT CASSVDSGFGTGELFF TRBJ2-2 many TRBV9 -
TGTGCCTGGAGCGGACCGGGACAGGGGACCTACAATGAGCAGTTCTTC CAWSGPGQGTYNEQFF TRBJ2-1 few TRBV30 TRBD1
TGCGCCAGCAGCCAAGAGCCTAACTATGGCTACACCTTC CASSQEPNYGYTF TRBJ1-2 few TRBV4-1 -
TGTGCCAGCAGCGGGCCCGCTTCAATATACAATGAGCAGTTCTTC CASSGPASIYNEQFF TRBJ2-1 few TRBV9 -
TGCGCCAGCAGCCCCGGGACGGTTACTTTCTTT CASSPGTVTFF TRBJ1-1 few TRBV5-1 -
TGTGCCAGCAGCTTCTTAGCCAAAAACATTCAGTACTTC CASSFLAKNIQYF TRBJ2-4 - TRBV28 -
TGTGCCAGCAGCTTATTACAGGGAGCTTCCGAGCAGTACTTC CASSLLQGASEQYF TRBJ2-7 many TRBV11-1 -